This record concerns one T cell receptor beta chain sequence. The data were produced by immunoSEQ multiplex PCR, yet TCRdb's version contains in-frame clones alone and is incomplete. The sample includes about 190,000 clones, more than 85% of them seen just once. The data derive from a study of blood T cell repertoires in COVID-19. CDR1 is SGHNT, CDR2 YYREEE, per germline (reference sequence). This CDR3 is 20 amino acids long. Losses at the gene ends were 4 bases for V and 5 bases for J; bases not matched to a gene: 20. The rearrangement uses TRBV5-4 and TRBJ2-3; 12 nucleotides match TRBD2. Material: peripheral blood. This TCR was recovered from a man between 65 and 80 years old with active or convalescent COVID-19. CDR3 sequence (DNA): TGTGCCAGCAGCCGGGGAGGGGCTAGCGGGAGGGCCTTTTCGATAGATACGCAGTATTTT. It specifies CASSRGGASGRAFSIDTQYF.